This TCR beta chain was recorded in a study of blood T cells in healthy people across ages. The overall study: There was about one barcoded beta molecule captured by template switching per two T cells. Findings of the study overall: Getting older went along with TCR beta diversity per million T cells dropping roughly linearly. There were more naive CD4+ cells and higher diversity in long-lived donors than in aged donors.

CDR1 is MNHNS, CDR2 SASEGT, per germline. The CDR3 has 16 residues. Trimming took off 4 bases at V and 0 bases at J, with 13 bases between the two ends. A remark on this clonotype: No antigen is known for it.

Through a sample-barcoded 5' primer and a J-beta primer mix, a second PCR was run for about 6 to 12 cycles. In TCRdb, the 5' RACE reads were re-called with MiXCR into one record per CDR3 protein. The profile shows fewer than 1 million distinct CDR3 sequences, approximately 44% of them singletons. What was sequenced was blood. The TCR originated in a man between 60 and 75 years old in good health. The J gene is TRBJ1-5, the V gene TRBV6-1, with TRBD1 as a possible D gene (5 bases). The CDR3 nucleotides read TGTGCCAGCAGTGGACCCTCGCAGGGTAGCAATCAGCCCCAGCATTTT. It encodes CASSGPSQGSNQPQHF.